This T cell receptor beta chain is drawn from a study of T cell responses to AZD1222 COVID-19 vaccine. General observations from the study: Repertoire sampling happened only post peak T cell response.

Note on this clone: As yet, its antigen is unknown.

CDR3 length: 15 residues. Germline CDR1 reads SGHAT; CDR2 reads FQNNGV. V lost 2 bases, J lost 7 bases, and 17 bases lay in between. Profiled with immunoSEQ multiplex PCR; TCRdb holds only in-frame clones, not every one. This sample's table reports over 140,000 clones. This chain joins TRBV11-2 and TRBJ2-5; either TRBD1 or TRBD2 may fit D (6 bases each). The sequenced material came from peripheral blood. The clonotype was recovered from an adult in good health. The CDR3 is CASSLTVGGAGTQYF. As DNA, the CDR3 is TGTGCCAGCAGCTTAACCGTCGGGGGCGCGGGGACCCAGTACTTC. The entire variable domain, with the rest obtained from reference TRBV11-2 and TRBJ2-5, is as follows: EAGVAQSPRYKIIEKRQSVAFWCNPISGHATLYWYQQILGQGPKLLIQFQNNGVVDDSQLPKDRFSAERLKGVDSTLKIQPAKLEDSAVYLCASSLTVGGAGTQYFGPGTRLLVL.